This T cell receptor (beta chain) was identified during a study of T cells after yellow fever vaccination. Background on the study: Where fractions had low cell numbers, libraries were prepared from them with the SMART-Seq v4 Ultra Low Input RNA kit. Study-wide findings and caveats: Abundant clonotypes from the bulk population could have been carried over as contaminants into FACS-sorted repertoires.

This clonotype has ten or more counts. Its antigen is unidentified. Germline V gives CDR1 SGHTA, CDR2 FQGNSA. The CDR3 consists of 15 residues. V gave up 0 bases and J gave up 0 bases, with 6 bases separating them. Generation of TCR cDNA used 5'RACE template switching (which added a universal primer site and UMIs). TCRdb analysed the 5' RACE reads with MiXCR anew, one entry per CDR3 protein. Of more than 55,000 distinct CDR3 sequences detected, approximately 7.4% appear once; the ten largest clones hold about 40%. The sequence was collected from a man aged 25 to 40 who received the YFV17D yellow fever vaccine. This specimen was CD8+ T cells sorted from PBMCs, taken 15 days after the yellow fever booster vaccination. The chain joins TRBV7-2 to TRBJ1-5; D not certain. CDR3: CASSLAGNSNQPQHF. The CDR3 DNA follows: TGTGCCAGCAGCTTAGCCGGGAATAGCAATCAGCCCCAGCATTTT.